These 26 T cell receptor beta chains were all obtained from the same sample, sequenced in a study of neurological immune-mediated disorders. TCRdb itself ran the 5' RACE reads through MiXCR, one entry per CDR3 protein. The sample contains roughly 80,000 distinct CDR3 sequences, approximately 17% of which appear only once. What was sequenced was PBMCs. The receptor set was obtained from a middle-aged woman in good health.

This clonotype has a count of ten or more. This chain connects TRBV3-1 to TRBJ2-3; 7 bases line up with TRBD1. Per the germline V gene, CDR1 is LGHDT and CDR2 is YNNKEL (reference sequence). V shed 3 bases and J 4 bases; nucleotides not matched to a gene: 7. This CDR3 comprises 15 residues. The CDR3 DNA reads as TGTGCCAGCAGCCATTTACAGACAGGGCCAGATACGCAGTATTTT. Amino acid sequence: CASSHLQTGPDTQYF.

This clonotype was recorded a few times. V gene TRBV28 combines with J gene TRBJ2-1; either TRBD1 or TRBD2 may supply D (7 bases each). Germline V gene lookup returns CDR1 MDHEN and CDR2 SYDVKM. With 11 bases removed from V and 7 bases from J, the gap between germline ends came to 18 bases. CDR3 length equals 13 residues. The CDR3 region is CALGPGGGNEQFF. For the CDR3, the DNA is TGTGCCCTCGGTCCAGGGGGAGGGAATGAGCAGTTCTTC.

This clonotype has at least ten counts. The chain couples TRBV6-2 or TRBV6-3 to TRBJ2-2; D is perhaps TRBD2 (5 bases). V lost 3 bases to trimming and J lost 4 bases, with 21 bases between them. Per germline, CDR1 MNHEY and CDR2 SVGEGT. The CDR3 loop spans 18 amino acids. CDR3 nucleotides: TGTGCCAGCAGTTATTCCACGAGCGGACTGGAGATCACCGGGGAGCTGTTTTTT. This encodes CASSYSTSGLEITGELFF.

The J gene is TRBJ2-1, the V gene TRBV3-1, with D uncertain. This CDR3 spans 18 amino acids. Trimming shortened V by 1 base and J by 2 bases, and 18 bases separated the two germline ends. CDR1 and CDR2 (germline): LGHDT, YNNKEL (reference sequence). The CDR3 spells CASSQVQTHQAPYNEQFF. The CDR3 coding sequence is TGTGCCAGCAGCCAAGTCCAGACCCACCAAGCCCCCTACAATGAGCAGTTCTTC.

This clonotype appeared many times. This chain uses TRBV28 with TRBJ2-1; no reliable D call. V lost 3 bases and J 10 bases, leaving 10 bases between the germline ends. In germline, CDR1 is MDHEN, CDR2 SYDVKM. The CDR3 covers 12 residues. The CDR3 nucleotides are TGTGCCAGCAGTTTTCTTCCCATGGAGCAGTTCTTC. Its translation: CASSFLPMEQFF. Full variable domain (outside the CDR3, taken from reference TRBV28 and TRBJ2-1): DVKVTQSSRYLVKRTGEKVFLECVQDMDHENMFWYRQDPGLGLRLIYFSYDVKMKEKGDIPEGYSVSREKKERFSLILESASTNQTSMYLCASSFLPMEQFFGPGTRLTVL.

This clonotype showed up many times. The V call is TRBV29-1, the J call TRBJ2-2; D gene ambiguous. The CDR3 spans 12 residues. CDR1 SQVTM and CDR2 ANQGSEA come from the germline V gene. Trimming stripped 6 bases from V and 6 bases from J, with 11 bases between. For the CDR3, the DNA is TGCAGCGTCCTATTCACTCCCGGGGAGCTGTTTTTT. Protein sequence: CSVLFTPGELFF.

This clonotype was observed at least ten times. The chain carries TRBV7-2 and TRBJ1-5; 7 nucleotides agree with TRBD1. Trimming removed 4 bases from V and 7 bases from J; junction bases left unmatched: 10. The CDR3 extends over 15 amino acids. Germline loops: CDR1 SGHTA, CDR2 FQGNSA. The CDR3 nucleotides are TGTGCCAGCAGCTCGACAGGGAGCGAAGGCCAGCCCCAGCATTTT. This gives the protein CASSSTGSEGQPQHF.

This clonotype was found many times. The chain joins TRBV7-3 to TRBJ2-6, with D possibly being TRBD1 (5 bases). From germline, CDR1 is SGHTA and CDR2 FQGTGA. The CDR3 totals 17 residues. V gave up 7 bases and J gave up 4 bases, with 20 bases separating them. CDR3: CASTTFPGRAGANVLTF. As DNA, the CDR3 is TGTGCCAGCACCACCTTTCCCGGCAGGGCCGGGGCCAACGTCCTGACTTTC.

As for this clonotype: A read error may explain this, as a much larger clone is one base away. This chain uses TRBV27 with TRBJ2-2; D is uncertain. Germline V lookup: CDR1 MNHEY, CDR2 SMNVEV (reference sequence). Trimming pared 5 bases from V and 5 bases from J, leaving 21 bases between. The CDR3 runs 17 residues. CDR3 residues: CASSTTRPRGVTGELFF. The DNA for the CDR3 is TGTGCCAGCAGTACAACCAGACCCCGTGGGGTGACCGGGGAGCTGTTTTTT.

This clonotype appeared many times. The chain recombines TRBV12-5 with TRBJ2-1; TRBD2 matches 11 bases. Germline trimming cut 1 base from V and 6 bases from J; bases unmatched to any gene: 2. This CDR3 region has 15 residues. Germline assignment: CDR1 LGHNT and CDR2 FRNRAP. The CDR3 reads CASGLASGGRNEQFF. The DNA for the CDR3 is TGTGCTAGTGGTTTGGCTAGCGGGGGGCGCAATGAGCAGTTCTTC.

V usage is TRBV7-2 and J usage is TRBJ2-3; TRBD2 agrees at 7 bases. V trimming: 5 bases; J trimming: 1 base; junction bases outside the gene matches: 12. This CDR3 spans 17 amino acids. Per germline, CDR1 SGHTA and CDR2 FQGNSA. CDR3 coding DNA: TGTGCCAGCAGCCAGAAAGCGGGACGAGACGGCACAGATACGCAGTATTTT. It yields the protein CASSQKAGRDGTDTQYF.

In its sample, this clonotype was seen a few times. This chain links TRBV10-2 with TRBJ2-7; TRBD1 matches at 7 bases. The CDR3 sequence is 13 residues long. The J segment lost 3 bases and the V segment lost 6 bases, leaving 5 bases of the junction unmatched. CDR1 is WSHSY and CDR2 is SAAADI in the germline V gene. The CDR3 sequence is CASSTQGVYEQYV. DNA for the CDR3: TGCGCCAGCAGCACCCAGGGGGTCTACGAGCAGTACGTC.

At least ten counts were recorded for this clonotype. The chain joins TRBV12-3 or TRBV12-4 to TRBJ1-4; TRBD1 might be the D (5 bases). The CDR3 totals 15 residues. Trimming took off 4 bases at V and 8 bases at J, with 17 bases between the two ends. The CDR3 here is CASSSGTSGEEKLFF. DNA of the CDR3: TGTGCCAGCAGTTCCGGGACCTCCGGCGAAGAAAAACTGTTTTTT.

This rearrangement joins TRBV18 to TRBJ2-7, with a tentative D call TRBD2 (7 bases). The CDR3 extends over 13 amino acids. Per germline, CDR1 KGHSH and CDR2 LQKENI. V was trimmed by 6 bases and J by 5 bases, leaving 14 bases between them. Written as DNA, the CDR3 is TGTGCCAGCTCCCCCAGGGGAGGGGACGAGCAGTACTTC. Translated: CASSPRGGDEQYF.

This clonotype was recorded at least ten times. This sequence joins TRBV6-2 or TRBV6-3 and TRBJ2-7; possibly TRBD2 for D (6 bases). Germline V lookup: CDR1 MNHEY, CDR2 SVGEGT. V shed 2 bases and J shed 3 bases, with 11 bases lying between them. The CDR3 extends over 14 amino acids. The CDR3 sequence is CASSYVGGDYEQYF. In DNA form, the CDR3 reads TGTGCCAGCAGTTACGTGGGGGGAGACTACGAGCAGTACTTC.

This clonotype was detected many times. The CDR3 DNA reads as TGTGCCAGCAGCGGCGGCAGGGGTAGCGACGAGCAGTACTTC. It translates to CASSGGRGSDEQYF. The genes are TRBV5-6 and TRBJ2-7, with TRBD1 as a possible D gene (6 bases). Trimming stripped 4 bases from V and 5 bases from J, with 16 bases between. The length of the CDR3 is 14 residues. Per germline, CDR1 SGHDT and CDR2 YYEEEE.

The chain couples TRBV7-3 to TRBJ1-1; maybe TRBD1 (5 bases). The CDR3 runs to 14 residues. Germline values: CDR1 SGHTA, CDR2 FQGTGA. With 5 bases removed from V and 0 bases from J, the gap between germline ends came to 10 bases. CDR3 sequence reads: CASSRTSMNTEAFF. The CDR3 DNA sequence: TGTGCCAGCAGCAGGACAAGTATGAACACTGAAGCTTTCTTT.

This clonotype has at least ten counts. At one end the junction does not follow the germline gene, possibly because of a read error. V usage is TRBV12-5 and J usage is TRBJ2-4; D is ambiguous. CDR3 length: 11 residues. CDR1 is LGHNT, CDR2 FRNRAP, per germline. The CDR3 region has the DNA TGTGCTAGTGCCCTGTTAGGCTCTGCAAACTTC. Translated: CASALLGSANF.

The chain links TRBV7-8 to TRBJ1-1; D is undetermined. The CDR3 length is 13 residues. Per germline, CDR1 SGHVS and CDR2 FQNEAQ. V lost 5 bases to trimming and J lost 0 bases, with 7 bases between them. Written as DNA, the CDR3 is TGTGCCAGCAGCCTATTCATGAACACTGAAGCTTTCTTT. Protein sequence: CASSLFMNTEAFF.

The V call is TRBV7-8, the J call TRBJ1-2; D ambiguous. The V and J ends lost 2 bases and 3 bases respectively, with 7 bases between them. Germline V gene lookup returns CDR1 SGHVS and CDR2 FQNEAQ. This CDR3 comprises 13 residues. The CDR3: CASSLFSDYGYTF. The CDR3 DNA reads TGTGCCAGCAGCTTATTTTCGGACTATGGCTACACCTTC.

In its sample, this clonotype was seen many times. The genes are TRBV7-2 and TRBJ1-4; D unclear. Trimming pared 5 bases from V and 3 bases from J, leaving 19 bases between. CDR1 and CDR2 from the germline V gene are SGHTA and FQGNSA. This CDR3 region has 17 residues. In DNA, the CDR3 is TGTGCCAGCAGCCCGCGGGCCGATATGGGCGCTAATGAAAAACTGTTTTTT. It codes for CASSPRADMGANEKLFF.

In its sample, this clonotype was seen many times. The chain employs TRBV4-1 and TRBJ1-4; 7 bases match TRBD1. The germline CDR1 and CDR2 sequences are MGHRA and YSYEKL. V dropped 1 base and J dropped 0; count of bases not matched to a gene: 2. The CDR3 has 16 amino acids. Here the CDR3 reads CASSQGQGTTNEKLFF. In DNA form, the CDR3 reads TGCGCCAGCAGCCAAGGACAGGGCACAACTAATGAAAAACTGTTTTTT.

The rearrangement links TRBV20-1 to TRBJ2-1, with 15 nucleotides matching TRBD2. This CDR3 has 15 amino acids. The germline CDR1 and CDR2 sequences are DFQATT and SNEGSKA (reference sequence). The junction had 4 bases not matched to a gene; V was cut back by 3 bases and J by 7 bases. CDR3 sequence: CSASIGTSGGNEQFF. The CDR3 nucleotides read TGCAGTGCTAGTATTGGGACTAGCGGGGGGAATGAGCAGTTCTTC.

This clonotype was detected ten times or more. This chain links TRBV20-1 with TRBJ2-7; no reliable D call. Trimming left V 3 bases short and J 2 bases short, with 14 bases between. Germline CDR1 is DFQATT and CDR2 is SNEGSKA (reference sequence). This CDR3 contains 14 residues. DNA for the CDR3: TGCAGTGCTAGGAAGCCAGAGCCACCCTACGAGCAGTACTTC. As protein: CSARKPEPPYEQYF.

This clonotype has ten or more counts. The chain links TRBV6-5 to TRBJ1-1, with 7 bases identical to TRBD1. The CDR3 has 13 residues. CDR1 and CDR2 (germline): MNHEY, SVGAGI. J was trimmed by 5 bases and V by 8 bases; bases with no gene match: 8. The CDR3 protein is CASYRGTGTEAFF. The CDR3 DNA follows: TGTGCCAGCTACAGGGGAACGGGGACTGAAGCTTTCTTT.

This clonotype was detected many times. The chain joins TRBV18 to TRBJ1-1, with 7 bases lining up with TRBD1. From germline, CDR1 is KGHSH and CDR2 LQKENI. Unmatched junction bases numbered 7, after V lost 3 bases and J lost 3 bases. The CDR3 totals 15 residues. CDR3 amino acids: CASSPTQGRDTEAFF. The CDR3 nucleotides read TGTGCCAGCTCACCCACACAGGGGCGGGACACTGAAGCTTTCTTT.